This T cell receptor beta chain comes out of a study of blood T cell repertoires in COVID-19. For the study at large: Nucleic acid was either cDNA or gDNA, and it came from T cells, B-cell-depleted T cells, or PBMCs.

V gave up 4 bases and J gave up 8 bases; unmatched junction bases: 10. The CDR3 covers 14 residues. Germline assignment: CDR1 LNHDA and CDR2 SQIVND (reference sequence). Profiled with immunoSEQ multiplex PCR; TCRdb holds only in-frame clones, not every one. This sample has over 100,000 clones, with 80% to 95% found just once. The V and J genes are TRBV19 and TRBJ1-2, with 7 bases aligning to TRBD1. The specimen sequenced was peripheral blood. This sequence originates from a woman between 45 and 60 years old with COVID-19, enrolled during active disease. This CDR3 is CASSTLQGGGGYTF. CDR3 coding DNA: TGTGCCAGTAGTACCCTCCAGGGGGGTGGAGGCTACACCTTC.